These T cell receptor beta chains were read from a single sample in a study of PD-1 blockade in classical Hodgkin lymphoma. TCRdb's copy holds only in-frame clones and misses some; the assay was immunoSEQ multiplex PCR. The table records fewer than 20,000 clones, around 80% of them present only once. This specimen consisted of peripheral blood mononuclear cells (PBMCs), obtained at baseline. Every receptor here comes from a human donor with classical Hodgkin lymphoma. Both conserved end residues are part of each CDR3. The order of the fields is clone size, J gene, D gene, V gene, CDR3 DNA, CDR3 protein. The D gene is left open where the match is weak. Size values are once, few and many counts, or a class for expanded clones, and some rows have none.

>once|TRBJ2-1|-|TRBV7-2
TGTGCCAGCAGCTTGGGCCGGGGCTCCTACAATGAGCAGTTCTTC
CASSLGRGSYNEQFF
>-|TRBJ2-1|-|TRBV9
TGTGCCAGCAGCGTCCAGGACAGCAACAATGAGCAGTTCTTC
CASSVQDSNNEQFF
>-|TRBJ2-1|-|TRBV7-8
TGTGCCAGCAGCTTAACTCGGACGTACAATGAGCAGTTCTTC
CASSLTRTYNEQFF
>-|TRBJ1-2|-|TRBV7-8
TGTGCCAGCAGCTTAGTGAGGGTCCCCGGCGCTAACTATGGCTACACCTTC
CASSLVRVPGANYGYTF
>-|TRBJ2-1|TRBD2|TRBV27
TGTGCCAGCAGTTTCCCTAGCGGGGGGCTTCTCAATGAGCAGTTCTTC
CASSFPSGGLLNEQFF
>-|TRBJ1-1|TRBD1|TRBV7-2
TGTGCCAGCAGCTCGGGACAGATGAACACTGAAGCTTTCTTT
CASSSGQMNTEAFF
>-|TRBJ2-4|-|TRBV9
TGTGCCAGCAGCGCGGATGGAATAGCCAAAAACATTCAGTACTTC
CASSADGIAKNIQYF
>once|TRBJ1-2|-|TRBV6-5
TGTGCCAGCAGTTATTCCGGGACAAGGACGTACTATGGCTACACCTTC
CASSYSGTRTYYGYTF
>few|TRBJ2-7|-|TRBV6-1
TGTGCCAGCAGTGAAGCGCACGGGGTCGGCGCGAACCTCTACGAGCAGTACTTC
CASSEAHGVGANLYEQYF
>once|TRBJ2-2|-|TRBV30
TGTGCCTGGAGCGGAGACACCGGGGAGCTGTTTTTT
CAWSGDTGELFF
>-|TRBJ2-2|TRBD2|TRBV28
TGTGCCAGCAGTTTAGGGACTAGATTTATCGGGGAGCTGTTTTTT
CASSLGTRFIGELFF
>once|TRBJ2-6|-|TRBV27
TGTGCCAGCAGTTTTGGCCCTGGGGCCAACGTCCTGACTTTC
CASSFGPGANVLTF
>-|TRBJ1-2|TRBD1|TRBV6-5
TGTGCCAGCAGTTACTCACAGGGGGTAGGCTATGGCTACACCTTC
CASSYSQGVGYGYTF
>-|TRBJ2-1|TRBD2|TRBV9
TGTGCCAGCAGCGCTAGCGGGGGGGGCACCAGGGAGCAGTTCTTC
CASSASGGGTREQFF
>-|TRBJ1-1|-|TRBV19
TGTGCCAGTAGTATTGCTGTTGGGGGGGGCACTGAAGCTTTCTTT
CASSIAVGGGTEAFF
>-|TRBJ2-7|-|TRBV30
TGTGCCTGGAGTGTTAGTGGGGGGCCCTACGAGCAGTACTTC
CAWSVSGGPYEQYF
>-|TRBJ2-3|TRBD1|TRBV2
TGTGCCAGCAGTAACAACAGGGGCGGCGGGACAGATACGCAGTATTTT
CASSNNRGGGTDTQYF
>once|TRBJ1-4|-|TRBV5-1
TGCGCCAGCAGCTTGGCACAGGGCAGTCAAAATGAAAAACTGTTTTTT
CASSLAQGSQNEKLFF
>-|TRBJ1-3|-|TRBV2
TGTGCCAGCAGTGAACCGGTGGGAGTCTCTGGAAACACCATATATTTT
CASSEPVGVSGNTIYF
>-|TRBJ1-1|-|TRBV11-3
TGTGCCAGCAGCTTCTCGACAGACGGGAACACTGAAGCTTTCTTT
CASSFSTDGNTEAFF
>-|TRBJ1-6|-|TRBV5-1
TGCGCCAGCAGCATGGGAGTACAATCACAGGGACGGAATTCACCCCTCCACTTT
CASSMGVQSQGRNSPLHF
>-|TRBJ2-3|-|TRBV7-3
TGTGCCAGCAGCTTAGATCCTGAGGGTACGCAGTATTTT
CASSLDPEGTQYF
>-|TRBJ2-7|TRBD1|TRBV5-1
TGCGCCAGCAGCTTGGGTACAGGGGGTCTTTTCAAGGAGCAGTACTTC
CASSLGTGGLFKEQYF
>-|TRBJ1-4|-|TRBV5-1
TGCGCCAGCACCTTGGAACCAGGGACGGGAAAACTGTTTTTT
CASTLEPGTGKLFF
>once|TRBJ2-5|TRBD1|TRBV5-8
TGTGCCAGCAGCGCCGCTACAGGGGGCACGGAGACCCAGTACTTC
CASSAATGGTETQYF
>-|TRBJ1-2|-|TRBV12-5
TGTGCTAGTGGTTTGGTGCAGGTTTACTATGGCTACACCTTC
CASGLVQVYYGYTF
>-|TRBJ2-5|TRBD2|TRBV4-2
TGTGCCAGCAGCCCCGGACTAGCGGGGAACCAAGAGACCCAGTACTTC
CASSPGLAGNQETQYF
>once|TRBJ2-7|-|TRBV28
TGTGCCAGCAGCGAAATCAGGGGCGGTAAATACGAGCAGTACTTC
CASSEIRGGKYEQYF
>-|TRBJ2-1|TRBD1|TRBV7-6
TGTGCCAGCAGCTTAGCACAGGGGGCTAGCTACAATGAGCAGTTCTTC
CASSLAQGASYNEQFF
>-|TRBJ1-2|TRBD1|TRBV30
TGTGCCTGGAGTGCGTTCAGGGGGCCCGACTATGGCTACACCTTC
CAWSAFRGPDYGYTF
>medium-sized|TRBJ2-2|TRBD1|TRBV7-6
TGTGCCAGCAGCCCTAGGGACAGAAACACCGGGGAGCTGTTTTTT
CASSPRDRNTGELFF
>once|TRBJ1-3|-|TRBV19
TGTGCCAGTAGTGGGCAGTCCTCTGGAAACACCATATATTTT
CASSGQSSGNTIYF
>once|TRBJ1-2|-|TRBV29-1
TGCAGCGTTGAAGACAGGGTTTGGTATGGCTACACCTTC
CSVEDRVWYGYTF
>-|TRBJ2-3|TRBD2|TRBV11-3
TGTGCCAGCAGCCTCAAGCGGGGGCCTGGCACAGATACGCAGTATTTT
CASSLKRGPGTDTQYF
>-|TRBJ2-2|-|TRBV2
TGTGCCAGCTCCCCCAGGGTTACGGGGACCGGGGAGCTGTTTTTT
CASSPRVTGTGELFF
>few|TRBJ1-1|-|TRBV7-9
TGTGCCAGCAGCTTTGTGTTGGGGGAGAACACTGAAGCTTTCTTT
CASSFVLGENTEAFF
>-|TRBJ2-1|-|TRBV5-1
TGCGCCAGCAGCTTGTCAGCGGATAAAGGTGAGCAGTTCTTC
CASSLSADKGEQFF
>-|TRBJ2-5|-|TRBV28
TGTGCCAGCAGTCGCCAAGGGGGCGCGGGGGAGACCCAGTACTTC
CASSRQGGAGETQYF
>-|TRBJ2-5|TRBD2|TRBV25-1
TGTGCCAGCAGCCAAACCCGAACTAGCGGGGTAAAGACCCAGTACTTC
CASSQTRTSGVKTQYF
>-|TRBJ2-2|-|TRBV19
TGTGCCAGTAGTATAACCGGGACGGTCGCCACCGGGGAGCTGTTTTTT
CASSITGTVATGELFF
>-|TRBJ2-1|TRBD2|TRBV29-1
TGCAGCGTTGAAGGCCTAGCGGGAATGTCCTCCTACAATGAGCAGTTCTTC
CSVEGLAGMSSYNEQFF
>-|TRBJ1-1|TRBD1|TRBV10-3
TGTGCCATCAGTGCAGGAGGACAGGTGGTTGAAGCTTTCTTT
CAISAGGQVVEAFF
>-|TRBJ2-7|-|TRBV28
TGTGCCAGCAAGAACCAGGGGTACGAGCAGCACTTC
CASKNQGYEQHF
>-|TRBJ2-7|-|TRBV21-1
TGTGCCACCTCGCCTGGAGAGCGGGAGCCCCGGGCCTACGAGCAGTACTTC
CATSPGEREPRAYEQYF
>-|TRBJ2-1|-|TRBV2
TGTGCCAGCAGTAGGGAGAGCTCCTACAATGAGCAGTTCTTC
CASSRESSYNEQFF
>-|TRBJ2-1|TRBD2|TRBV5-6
TGTGCCAGCAGCACTCCTCTAGCGGCCCCCTACAATGAGCAGTTCTTC
CASSTPLAAPYNEQFF